The 16 T cell receptor beta chains reported below all come from one sample, sequenced in a study of Ad26.COV2.S vaccination and SARS-CoV-2 variants. Treatment of the sample: roughly 20 received Ad26.COV2.S at low or high dose, single or two shots; five or six received placebo; per-sample allocation not given. At day 63 after the first vaccine or placebo injection, samples were drawn. The table came from immunoSEQ multiplex PCR; TCRdb's copy has only in-frame clones and leaves some out. This repertoire shows approximately 300,000 clones, about 85% found once; its top ten account for around 2%. Sequenced here: peripheral blood, sampled in a trial of Ad26.COV2.S vaccine versus placebo. The source is a person between 18 and 65 years old who received the Ad26.COV2.S COVID-19 vaccine or a placebo.

V gene TRBV7-9 combines with J gene TRBJ2-1, with TRBD1 as a possible D gene (6 bases). Trimming removed 4 bases from V and 5 bases from J, with 9 bases in between. CDR1 is SEHNR, CDR2 FQNEAQ, per germline (reference sequence). This CDR3 comprises 13 residues. CDR3 nucleotides: TGTGCCAGCAGCTCCGGGACAAACAATGAGCAGTTCTTC. This translates into CASSSGTNNEQFF.

The chain employs TRBV5-5 and TRBJ2-1; tentatively, D is TRBD2 (5 bases). V lost 3 bases and J lost 0, with 10 bases in between. The V gene's germline CDR1 is SGHKS and CDR2 YYEKEE (reference sequence). The CDR3 has 15 amino acids. CDR3 residues: CASSSPGISYNEQFF. As DNA, the CDR3 is TGTGCCAGCAGCTCCCCCGGGATCTCCTACAATGAGCAGTTCTTC.

This chain links TRBV10-2 with TRBJ1-3, with a weak D call TRBD1 (5 bases). Germline CDR1 is WSHSY and CDR2 is SAAADI. V was cut by 4 bases and J by 0 bases, with 16 bases left in between. The CDR3 has 17 residues. The CDR3 DNA reads TGCGCCAGCAGTGCCAGACAGCCGATAATCTCTGGAAACACCATATATTTT. It codes for CASSARQPIISGNTIYF.

This sequence joins TRBV5-4 and TRBJ2-1; 7 nucleotides agree with TRBD2. The CDR3 is made up of 16 amino acids. Germline V lookup: CDR1 SGHNT, CDR2 YYREEE (reference sequence). The V and J ends lost 3 bases and 0 bases, in that order; junction bases with no gene match: 6. The CDR3, as DNA: TGTGCCAGCAGCTCAGCGGGGCAAAGCTCCTACAATGAGCAGTTCTTC. Its protein is CASSSAGQSSYNEQFF.

This clone has a handful of counts. The rearrangement uses TRBV6-6 and TRBJ2-7; D is perhaps TRBD2 (6 bases). Trimming pared 2 bases from V and 2 bases from J, leaving 13 bases between. The CDR3 covers 15 residues. Germline loops: CDR1 MNHNY, CDR2 SVGAGI (reference sequence). DNA of the CDR3: TGTGCCAGCAGTTACGTAGTGGGGGGAGCCTACGAGCAGTACTTC. It encodes CASSYVVGGAYEQYF.

The chain employs TRBV4-1 and TRBJ1-1; D possibly corresponds to TRBD1 (6 bases). CDR1 is MGHRA and CDR2 is YSYEKL in the germline V gene. The CDR3 contains 13 residues. Trimming left V 8 bases short and J 5 bases short, with 15 bases between. The DNA of the CDR3 is TGCGCCAGCTGGGGGGGGGCGCTTACTGAAGCTTTCTTT. Translation gives CASWGGALTEAFF.

The CDR3 nucleotides are TGTGCCAGCAGTTACACGGGACAGGGGGCGCGCGGCTACACCTTC. Encoded protein: CASSYTGQGARGYTF. The chain couples TRBV6-5 to TRBJ1-2; 12 bases align to TRBD1. Germline assignment: CDR1 MNHEY and CDR2 SVGAGI. The CDR3 runs 15 residues. J was trimmed by 8 bases and V by 2 bases; bases with no gene match: 6.

V is TRBV15 and J is TRBJ1-1; TRBD1 might be the D (5 bases). The V end was cut by 4 bases, the J end by 4 bases, with 13 bases between. CDR3 length: 14 amino acids. In germline, CDR1 is LNHNV, CDR2 YYDKDF (reference sequence). This chain's CDR3 is CATSISRGGTEAFF. The CDR3 DNA is TGTGCCACCAGCATCTCGAGGGGCGGCACTGAAGCTTTCTTT.

V and J are TRBV28 and TRBJ1-5; TRBD1 matches 7 bases. The germline CDR1 and CDR2 sequences are MDHEN and SYDVKM. V lost 5 bases, J lost 4 bases, and 2 bases stayed unmatched. The CDR3 covers 13 residues. CDR3 nucleotides: TGTGCCAGCAGTCCACAGGGGAATCAGCCCCAGCATTTT. Protein: CASSPQGNQPQHF.

Details on this clone: Other nucleotide sequences in the sample specify the same CDR3. This sequence joins TRBV12-3 or TRBV12-4 and TRBJ1-5, with D unclear. The V gene lost 5 bases and the J gene lost 4 bases, with 6 bases spanning the gap. The CDR3 sequence is 12 residues long. The CDR3 DNA sequence: TGTGCCAGCAGTCCCAGGAATCAGCCCCAGCATTTT. Translated: CASSPRNQPQHF.

This clone was seen only once. The CDR3 region is CASSLLGQGGPDTQYF. The CDR3 coding sequence is TGTGCCAGCAGCCTATTGGGACAGGGGGGGCCAGATACGCAGTATTTT. The gene calls are TRBV3-1 (or the pseudogene TRBV3-2) and TRBJ2-3, with 11 bases aligning to TRBD1. J lost 4 bases, V lost 4 bases, and 7 bases had no gene match. Germline V gene sequence: CDR1 LGHDT, CDR2 YNNKEL (reference sequence). This CDR3 is built from 16 residues.

The chain has TRBV18 and TRBJ1-3; no definite D call. V was clipped by 3 bases and J by 1 base, with 10 bases between them. The CDR3 spans 15 residues. The germline V gene encodes CDR1 KGHSH and CDR2 LQKENI. Written as DNA, the CDR3 is TGTGCCAGCTCACCCGGGTCCGGATCTGGAAACACCATATATTTT. Amino acids: CASSPGSGSGNTIYF.

This clone occurred a few times. The V and J genes are TRBV13 and TRBJ2-2; D is perhaps TRBD2 (5 bases). Trimming took 4 bases from V and 6 from J, leaving 12 bases between them. The CDR3 is made up of 14 amino acids. Germline-derived CDR1 and CDR2 are PRHDT and FYEKMQ (reference sequence). Written as DNA, the CDR3 is TGTGCCAGCAGCTCCCGGGATTGGGCCGGGGAGCTGTTTTTT. This encodes CASSSRDWAGELFF. The full variable domain, its missing parts supplied by reference TRBV13 and TRBJ2-2, is AAGVIQSPRHLIKEKRETATLKCYPIPRHDTVYWYQQGPGQDPQFLISFYEKMQSDKGSIPDRFSAQQFSDYHSELNMSSLELGDSALYFCASSSRDWAGELFFGEGSRLTVL.

The chain recombines TRBV28 with TRBJ2-1, with 8 bases fitting TRBD2. The CDR3 sequence is 15 residues long. Germline V gives CDR1 MDHEN, CDR2 SYDVKM. J was trimmed by 3 bases and V by 2 bases; bases with no gene match: 3. Written as DNA, the CDR3 is TGTGCCAGCAGTTTAGCGGGGGGATTCTACAATGAGCAGTTCTTC. It specifies CASSLAGGFYNEQFF.

The genes are TRBV5-4 and TRBJ2-1, with D tentatively TRBD2 (7 bases). V was cut by 0 bases and J by 6 bases, with 22 bases left in between. The germline CDR1 and CDR2 sequences are SGHNT and YYREEE (reference sequence). The CDR3 extends over 18 amino acids. Here the CDR3 DNA reads TGTGCCAGCAGCTTGGGACCATTGCGGGCGGGGGCTGGCAATGAGCAGTTCTTC. Encoded protein: CASSLGPLRAGAGNEQFF.

The chain combines TRBV9 with TRBJ1-3; D unclear. V lost 2 bases, J lost 4 bases, and 7 bases lay in between. This CDR3 has 13 amino acids. The germline V gene encodes CDR1 SGDLS and CDR2 YYNGEE. The CDR3: CASSVVGGNTIYF. The CDR3 DNA sequence: TGTGCCAGCAGCGTGGTAGGGGGAAACACCATATATTTT.